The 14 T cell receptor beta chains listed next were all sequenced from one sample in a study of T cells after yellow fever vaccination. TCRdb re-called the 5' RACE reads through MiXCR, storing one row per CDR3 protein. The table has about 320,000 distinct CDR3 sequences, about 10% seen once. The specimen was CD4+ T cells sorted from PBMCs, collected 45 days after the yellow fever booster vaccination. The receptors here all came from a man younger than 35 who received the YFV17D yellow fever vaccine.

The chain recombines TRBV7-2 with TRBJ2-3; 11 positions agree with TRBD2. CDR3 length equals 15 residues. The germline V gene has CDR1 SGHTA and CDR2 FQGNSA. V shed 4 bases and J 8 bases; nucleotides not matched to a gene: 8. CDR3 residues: CASSSELAGVVTQYF. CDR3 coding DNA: TGTGCCAGCAGCTCCGAACTAGCGGGGGTTGTTACGCAGTATTTT.

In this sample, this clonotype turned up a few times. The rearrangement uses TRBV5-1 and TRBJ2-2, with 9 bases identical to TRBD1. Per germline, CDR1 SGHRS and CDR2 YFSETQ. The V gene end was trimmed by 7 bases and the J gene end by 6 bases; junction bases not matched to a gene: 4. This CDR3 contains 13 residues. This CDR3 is CASWRDRAGELFF. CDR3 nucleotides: TGCGCCAGCTGGAGGGACAGGGCCGGGGAGCTGTTTTTT. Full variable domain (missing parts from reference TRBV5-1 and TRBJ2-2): KAGVTQTPRYLIKTRGQQVTLSCSPISGHRSVSWYQQTPGQGLQFLFEYFSETQRNKGNFPGRFSGRQFSNSRSEMNVSTLELGDSALYLCASWRDRAGELFFGEGSRLTVL.

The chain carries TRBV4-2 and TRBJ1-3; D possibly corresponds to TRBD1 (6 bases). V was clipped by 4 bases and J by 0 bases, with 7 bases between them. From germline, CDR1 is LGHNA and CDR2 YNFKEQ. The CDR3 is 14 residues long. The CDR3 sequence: CASSRTDSGNTIYF. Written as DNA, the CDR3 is TGTGCCAGCAGCCGGACAGACTCTGGAAACACCATATATTTT.

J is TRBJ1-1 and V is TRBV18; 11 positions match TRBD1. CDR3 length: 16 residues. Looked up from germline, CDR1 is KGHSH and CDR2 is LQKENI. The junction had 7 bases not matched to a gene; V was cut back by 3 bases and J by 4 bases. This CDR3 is CASSPRTGGTGTEAFF. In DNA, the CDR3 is TGTGCCAGCTCACCTCGGACAGGGGGCACAGGCACTGAAGCTTTCTTT.

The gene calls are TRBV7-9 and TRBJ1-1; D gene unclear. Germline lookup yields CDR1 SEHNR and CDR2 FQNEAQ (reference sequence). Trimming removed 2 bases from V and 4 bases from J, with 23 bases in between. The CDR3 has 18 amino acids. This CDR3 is CASSLRRRVAGEGTEAFF. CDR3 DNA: TGTGCCAGCAGCTTACGCCGGCGGGTCGCGGGTGAAGGCACTGAAGCTTTCTTT.

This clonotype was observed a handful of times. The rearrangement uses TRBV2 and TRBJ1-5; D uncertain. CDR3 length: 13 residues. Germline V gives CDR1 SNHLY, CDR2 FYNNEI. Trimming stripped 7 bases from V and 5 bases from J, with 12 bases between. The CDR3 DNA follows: TGTGCCAGCACCCTTGAAACGGATCAGCCCCAGCATTTT. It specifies CASTLETDQPQHF.

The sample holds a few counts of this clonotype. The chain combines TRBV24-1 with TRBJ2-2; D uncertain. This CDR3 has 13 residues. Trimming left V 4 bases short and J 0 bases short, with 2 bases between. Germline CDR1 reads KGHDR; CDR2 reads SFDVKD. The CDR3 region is CATSDPNTGELFF. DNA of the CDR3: TGTGCCACCAGTGACCCGAACACCGGGGAGCTGTTTTTT.

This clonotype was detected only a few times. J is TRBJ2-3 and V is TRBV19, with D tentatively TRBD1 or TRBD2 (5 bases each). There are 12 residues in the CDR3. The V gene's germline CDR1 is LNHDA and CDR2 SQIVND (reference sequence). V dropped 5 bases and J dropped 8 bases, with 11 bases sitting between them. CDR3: CASSPQGTTQYF. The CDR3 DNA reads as TGTGCCAGTAGTCCTCAAGGGACTACGCAGTATTTT.

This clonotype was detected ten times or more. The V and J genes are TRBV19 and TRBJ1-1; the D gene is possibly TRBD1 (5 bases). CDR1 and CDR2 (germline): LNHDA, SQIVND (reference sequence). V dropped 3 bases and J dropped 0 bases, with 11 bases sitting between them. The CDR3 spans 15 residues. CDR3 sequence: CASSIGGTVNTEAFF. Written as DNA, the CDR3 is TGTGCCAGTAGTATCGGGGGAACAGTGAACACTGAAGCTTTCTTT.

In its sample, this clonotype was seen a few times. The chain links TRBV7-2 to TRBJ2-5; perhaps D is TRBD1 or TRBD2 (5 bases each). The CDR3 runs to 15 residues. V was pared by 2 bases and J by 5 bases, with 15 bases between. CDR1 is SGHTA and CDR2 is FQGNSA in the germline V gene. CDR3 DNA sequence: TGTGCCAGCAGCTTAAGTCGAGGGGAAGGGGAGACCCAGTACTTC. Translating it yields CASSLSRGEGETQYF.

The CDR3 here is CATSDFHPGGCYEQYV. CDR3 in DNA: TGTGCCACCAGTGATTTTCACCCAGGGGGTTGCTACGAGCAGTACGTC. This sequence joins TRBV24-1 and TRBJ2-7; 7 bases match TRBD1. The ends lost 1 base at V and 3 bases at J; junction bases unmatched: 8. The CDR3 consists of 16 residues. Germline V gene sequence: CDR1 KGHDR, CDR2 SFDVKD.

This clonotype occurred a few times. As DNA, the CDR3 is TGTGCCAGCAGCCAAGATTGGTCCGGGGGGCTTAAAGAGACCCAGTACTTC. Translating gives CASSQDWSGGLKETQYF. The chain uses TRBV4-2 and TRBJ2-5; maybe TRBD2 (7 bases). The germline gives CDR1 LGHNA, CDR2 YNFKEQ. The CDR3 covers 17 residues. The germline V and J ends were trimmed by 0 bases and 3 bases, with 17 bases remaining between them.

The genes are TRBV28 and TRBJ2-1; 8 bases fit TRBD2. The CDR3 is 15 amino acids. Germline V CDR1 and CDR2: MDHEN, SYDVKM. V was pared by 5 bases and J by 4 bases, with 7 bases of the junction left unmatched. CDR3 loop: CASSPAGGRYNEQFF. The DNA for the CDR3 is TGTGCCAGCAGTCCCGCGGGGGGACGATACAATGAGCAGTTCTTC.

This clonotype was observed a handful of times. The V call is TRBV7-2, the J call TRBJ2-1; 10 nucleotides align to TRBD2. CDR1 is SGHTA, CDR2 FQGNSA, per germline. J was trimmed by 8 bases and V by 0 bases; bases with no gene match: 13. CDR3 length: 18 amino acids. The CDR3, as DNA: TGTGCCAGCAGCTTAGCGGGTAGCGGGGGGAGAGTAGTCGATGAGCAGTTCTTC. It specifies CASSLAGSGGRVVDEQFF.